Listed here are 6 T cell receptor beta chains from one sample, sequenced in a study of cytomegalovirus exposure and HLA in healthy donors (dated by TCRdb to about 2017). The library was made by the immunoSEQ multiplex PCR assay. For the multiplex PCR, a mixture combining 60 forward primers for TCR Vbeta segments and 13 reverse primers for TCR Jbeta segments was used. This is the immuneACCESS table as TCRdb keeps it, with only in-frame sequences that have V and J called. A part of the clones is gone; compared with another copy, unresolved V genes explain less than half, and the rest is unexplained. For this sample there are under 150,000 clones; about 73% appear just once. 2.5% to 3.5% of the sample lies in the top ten. Input material: PBMCs. All receptors come from a middle-aged man in good health and CMV-seropositive.

The chain recombines TRBV15 with TRBJ2-1; D ambiguous. Looked up from germline, CDR1 is LNHNV and CDR2 is YYDKDF (reference sequence). Between the trimmed V and J ends, which lost 3 bases and 0 bases, there was a span of 12 bases. The CDR3 has 16 amino acids. The CDR3 coding sequence is TGTGCCACCAGCAGGGCCCATCAAAGCTCCTACAATGAGCAGTTCTTC. Translation: CATSRAHQSSYNEQFF.

This clone was seen a handful of times. The J gene is TRBJ2-2, the V gene TRBV28; 7 nucleotides match TRBD2. The V gene's germline CDR1 is MDHEN and CDR2 SYDVKM. The CDR3 has 14 amino acids. Losses at the gene ends were 10 bases for V and 7 bases for J; bases not matched to a gene: 12. CDR3 sequence reads: CATFAGRRIGELFF. The CDR3 bases are TGTGCCACCTTCGCCGGGAGGCGGATCGGGGAGCTGTTTTTT.

V and J are TRBV28 and TRBJ2-2; unclear D gene. This CDR3 spans 12 amino acids. Germline assignment: CDR1 MDHEN and CDR2 SYDVKM. V shed 1 base and J shed 7 bases, with 4 bases lying between them. The chain's CDR3 is CASSLSVGELFF. CDR3 nucleotide sequence: TGTGCCAGCAGTTTATCCGTCGGGGAGCTGTTTTTT.

The chain couples TRBV7-3 to TRBJ2-5; weak D call: TRBD2 (6 bases). Deletions cut 1 base from V and 4 bases from J, with 16 bases between. From germline, CDR1 is SGHTA and CDR2 FQGTGA. The CDR3 length is 16 residues. This chain's CDR3 is CASSLIAGGQGETQYF. The CDR3 DNA sequence: TGTGCCAGCAGCTTAATAGCAGGAGGGCAGGGAGAGACCCAGTACTTC.

The chain employs TRBV6-5 and TRBJ2-5; 11 bases line up with TRBD2. The J call could be wrong; TRBJ2-7 is a better fit for the DNA end. This CDR3 contains 15 residues. Germline V lookup: CDR1 MNHEY, CDR2 SVGAGI. CDR3 sequence: CASRLTSGESYEQYF. For the CDR3, the DNA is TGTGCCAGCAGATTGACTAGCGGGGAAAGCTACGAGCAGTACTTC.

This clone was seen once. The chain uses TRBV5-1 and TRBJ1-2; 8 positions match TRBD1. V gave up 4 bases and J gave up 0 bases; unmatched junction bases: 2. This CDR3 comprises 14 residues. CDR1 SGHRS and CDR2 YFSETQ come from the germline V gene. CDR3 sequence reads: CASSGQGSNYGYTF. DNA of the CDR3: TGCGCCAGCAGCGGACAGGGTTCTAACTATGGCTACACCTTC.